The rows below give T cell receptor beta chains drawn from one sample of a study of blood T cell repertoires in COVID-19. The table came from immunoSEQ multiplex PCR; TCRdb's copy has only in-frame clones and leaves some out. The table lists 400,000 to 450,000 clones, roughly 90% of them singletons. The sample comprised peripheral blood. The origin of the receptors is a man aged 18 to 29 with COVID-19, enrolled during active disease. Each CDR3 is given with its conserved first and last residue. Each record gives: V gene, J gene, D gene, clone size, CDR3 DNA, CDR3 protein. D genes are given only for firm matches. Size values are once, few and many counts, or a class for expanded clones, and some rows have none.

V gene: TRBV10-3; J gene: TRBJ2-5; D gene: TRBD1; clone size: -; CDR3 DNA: TGTGCCATCAAGGGGACAGGGGCGATTGAGACCCAGTACTTC; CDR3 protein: CAIKGTGAIETQYF
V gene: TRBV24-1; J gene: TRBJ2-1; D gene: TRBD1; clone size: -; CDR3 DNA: TGTGCCACCAGTGATTTCCCGGGACAGGGGGCTGAGCAGTTCTTC; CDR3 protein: CATSDFPGQGAEQFF
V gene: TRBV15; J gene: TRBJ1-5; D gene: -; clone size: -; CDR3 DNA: TGTGCCACTAGGGGGACAAGACATCAGCCCCAGCATTTT; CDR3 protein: CATRGTRHQPQHF
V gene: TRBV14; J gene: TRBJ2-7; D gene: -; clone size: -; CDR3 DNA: TGTGCCAGCAGCCAAATGACGGAGAACTCCTACGAGCAGTACTTC; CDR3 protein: CASSQMTENSYEQYF
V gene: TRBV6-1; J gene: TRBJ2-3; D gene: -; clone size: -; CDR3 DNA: TGTGCCAGCAGTGAAGAACAGGGCACAGATACGCAGTATTTT; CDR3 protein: CASSEEQGTDTQYF
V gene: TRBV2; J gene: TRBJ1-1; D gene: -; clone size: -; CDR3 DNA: TGTGCCAGCAGACTACAGGTGAACACTGAAGCTTTCTTT; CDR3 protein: CASRLQVNTEAFF
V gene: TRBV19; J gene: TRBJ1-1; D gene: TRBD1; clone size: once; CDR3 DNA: TGTGCCAGTACCATTTGGGGGACAGGGGAGAACACTGAAGCTTTCTTT; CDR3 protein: CASTIWGTGENTEAFF
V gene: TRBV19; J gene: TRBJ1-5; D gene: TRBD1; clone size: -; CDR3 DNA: TGTGCCAGTAGGGACAGGGGAAATCAGCCCCAGCATTTT; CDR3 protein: CASRDRGNQPQHF
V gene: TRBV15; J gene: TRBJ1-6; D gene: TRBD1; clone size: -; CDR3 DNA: TGTGCCACCAGCAGAGCCGGACAGGGGTATTCACCCCTCCACTTT; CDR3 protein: CATSRAGQGYSPLHF
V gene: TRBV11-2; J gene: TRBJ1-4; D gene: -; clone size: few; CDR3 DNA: TGTGCCAGCAGCCCTGAGCAGGGGAGAAAACTGTTTTTT; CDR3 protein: CASSPEQGRKLFF
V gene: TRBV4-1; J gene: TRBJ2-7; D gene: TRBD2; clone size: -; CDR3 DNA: TGCGCCAGCAGCCTGGACCGGGACTACCCTTACTACGAGCAGTACTTC; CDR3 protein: CASSLDRDYPYYEQYF
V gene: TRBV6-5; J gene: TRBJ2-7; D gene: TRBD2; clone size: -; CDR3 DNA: TGTGCCAGCAGTTACCTAGCGGGATCCCGCGAGCAGTACTTC; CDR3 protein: CASSYLAGSREQYF
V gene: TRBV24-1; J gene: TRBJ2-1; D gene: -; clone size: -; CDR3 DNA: TGTGCCACCAGTGGCCCCGGGCTAGCGTCCAATGAGCAGTTCTTC; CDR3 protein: CATSGPGLASNEQFF
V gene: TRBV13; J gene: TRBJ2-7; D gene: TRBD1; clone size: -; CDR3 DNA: TGTGCCAGCAGCTTAGGGAGGCCCCGGGACAGGGTCATCATCGAGCAGTACTTC; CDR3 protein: CASSLGRPRDRVIIEQYF
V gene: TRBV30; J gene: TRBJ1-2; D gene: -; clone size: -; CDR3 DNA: TGTGCCAAATCCGGGGCAGGGGCGGATAACTATGGCTACACCTTC; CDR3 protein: CAKSGAGADNYGYTF
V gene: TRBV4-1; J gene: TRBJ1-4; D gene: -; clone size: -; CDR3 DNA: TGCGCCAGCAGCCAAGTCCTCTCCTCTGAAAAACTGTTTTTT; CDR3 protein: CASSQVLSSEKLFF
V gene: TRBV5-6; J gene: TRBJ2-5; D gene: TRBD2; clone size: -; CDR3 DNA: TGTGCCAGTCTGGGTAGCGGGACGGAGACCCAGTACTTC; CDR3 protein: CASLGSGTETQYF
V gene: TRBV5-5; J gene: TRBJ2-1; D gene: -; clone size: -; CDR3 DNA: TGTGCCAGCAGCTTGCTCCAGGGAAGGAATGAGCAGTTCTTC; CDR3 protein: CASSLLQGRNEQFF
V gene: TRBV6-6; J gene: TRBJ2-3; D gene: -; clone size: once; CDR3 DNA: TGTGCCAGCAGTTACCTGGGAGGTCGGGCAGATACGCAGTATTTT; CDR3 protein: CASSYLGGRADTQYF
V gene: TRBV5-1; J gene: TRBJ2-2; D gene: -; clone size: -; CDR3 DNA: TGCGCCAGCAGCACTCTAAGCGGTGCGAACACCGGGGAGCTGTTTTTT; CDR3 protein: CASSTLSGANTGELFF
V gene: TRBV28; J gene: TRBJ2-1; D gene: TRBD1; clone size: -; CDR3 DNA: TGTGCCAGCAACACAGGGGGGTATGAGCAGTTCTTC; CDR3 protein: CASNTGGYEQFF
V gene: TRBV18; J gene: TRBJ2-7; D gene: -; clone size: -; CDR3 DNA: TGTGCCAGCTCACCACAGGTACTAGCAGAGTCCTACGAGCAGTACTTC; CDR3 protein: CASSPQVLAESYEQYF
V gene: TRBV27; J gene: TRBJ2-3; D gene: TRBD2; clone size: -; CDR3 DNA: TGTGCCAGCAGGTCCCTTAGCGGGGGGCCCAATACGCAGTATTTT; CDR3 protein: CASRSLSGGPNTQYF
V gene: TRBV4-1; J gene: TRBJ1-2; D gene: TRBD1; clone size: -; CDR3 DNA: TGCGCCAGCAGCCAAGAGAGGACAGGGGGCCCACTAAACTATGGCTACACCTTC; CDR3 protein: CASSQERTGGPLNYGYTF
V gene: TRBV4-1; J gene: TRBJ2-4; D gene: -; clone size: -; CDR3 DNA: TGCGCCAGCAGCCAAGATTTGGGGCGGACGCTAGCCAAAAACATTCAGTACTTC; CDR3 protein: CASSQDLGRTLAKNIQYF
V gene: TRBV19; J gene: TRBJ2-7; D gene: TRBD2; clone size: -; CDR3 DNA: TGTGCCAGTAGTAACCTCTGGACTAGCGGGAGTAGTTACGAGCAGTACTTC; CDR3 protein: CASSNLWTSGSSYEQYF
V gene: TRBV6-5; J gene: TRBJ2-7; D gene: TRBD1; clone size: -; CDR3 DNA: TGTGCCAGCAGTTACTCGGACAGGGGGTTTTACGAGCAGTACTTC; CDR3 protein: CASSYSDRGFYEQYF
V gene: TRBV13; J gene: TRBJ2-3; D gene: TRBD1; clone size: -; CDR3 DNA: TGTGCCAGCAGCGAGGGACAGGGTAGAGATACGCAGTATTTT; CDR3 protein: CASSEGQGRDTQYF
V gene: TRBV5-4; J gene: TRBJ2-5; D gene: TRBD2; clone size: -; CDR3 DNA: TGTGCCAGCAGCTTCCCTAGCGGGGGGCAAGAGACCCAGTACTTC; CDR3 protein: CASSFPSGGQETQYF
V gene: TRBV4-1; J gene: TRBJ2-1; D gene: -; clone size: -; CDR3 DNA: TGCGCCAGCAGCCGGACGGGAGAGCAGTTCTTC; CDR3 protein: CASSRTGEQFF
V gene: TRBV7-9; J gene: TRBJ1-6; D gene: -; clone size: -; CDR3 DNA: TGTGCCAGCAGTGCAACCGGGAATAATAATTCACCCCTCCACTTT; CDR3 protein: CASSATGNNNSPLHF
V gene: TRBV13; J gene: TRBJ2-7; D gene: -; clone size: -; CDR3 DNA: TGTGCCAGCAGTTACGACGGGGACACCTACGAGCAGTACTTC; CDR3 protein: CASSYDGDTYEQYF
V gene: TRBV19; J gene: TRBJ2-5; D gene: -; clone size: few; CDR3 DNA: TGTGCCAGTAGTTCCCTAGAGACCCAGTACTTC; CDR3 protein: CASSSLETQYF
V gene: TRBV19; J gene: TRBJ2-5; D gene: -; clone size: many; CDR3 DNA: TGTGCCAGTAGTACTAGGGGTCGAGAGACCCAGTACTTC; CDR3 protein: CASSTRGRETQYF
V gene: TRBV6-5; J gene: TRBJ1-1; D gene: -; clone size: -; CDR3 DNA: TGTGCCAGCCGGGGGGGCCAGAAGAACACTGAAGCTTTCTTT; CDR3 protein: CASRGGQKNTEAFF
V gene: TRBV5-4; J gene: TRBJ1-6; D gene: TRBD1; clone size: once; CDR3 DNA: TGTGCCAGCAGCGTTCGACAGGGCCCAGGGTCTTCACCCCTCCACTTT; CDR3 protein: CASSVRQGPGSSPLHF
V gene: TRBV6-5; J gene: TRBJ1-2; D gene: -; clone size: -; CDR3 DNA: TGTGCCAGCAGTTACGGCAGGCCCCCTCAGGGCTACACCTTC; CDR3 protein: CASSYGRPPQGYTF
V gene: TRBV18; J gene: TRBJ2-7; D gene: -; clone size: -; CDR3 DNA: TGTGCCAGCTCAATTGGACAGAGCTCCTACGAGCAGTACTTC; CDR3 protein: CASSIGQSSYEQYF
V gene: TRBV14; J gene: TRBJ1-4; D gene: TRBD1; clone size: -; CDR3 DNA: TGTGCCAGCAGCCGGACAGGGGGCAGTGAAAAACTGTTTTTT; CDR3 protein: CASSRTGGSEKLFF
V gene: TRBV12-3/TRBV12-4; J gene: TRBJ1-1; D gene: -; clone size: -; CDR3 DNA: TGTGCCAGCATCCTAGACGGTAACACTGAAGCTTTCTTT; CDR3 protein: CASILDGNTEAFF
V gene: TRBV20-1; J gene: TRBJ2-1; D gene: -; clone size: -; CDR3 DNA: TGCAGTGCTAGAACAGGCTATGAGCAGTTCTTC; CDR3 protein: CSARTGYEQFF
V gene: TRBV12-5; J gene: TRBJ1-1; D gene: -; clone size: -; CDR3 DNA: TGTGCTAGTGGTCCGGCTCTGGGGGCGGCCACTGAAGCTTTCTTT; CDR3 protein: CASGPALGAATEAFF
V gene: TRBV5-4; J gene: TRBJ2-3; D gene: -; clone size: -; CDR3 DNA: TGTGCCAGCAGCTTGGGACTAGGGGGCACAGATACGCAGTATTTT; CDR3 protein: CASSLGLGGTDTQYF